These T cell receptor beta chains were read from a single sample in a study of CD8+ T cells in alopecia areata. Sequencing used immunoSEQ multiplex PCR; TCRdb keeps in-frame clones, though not all of them. The profile shows some 150,000 clones, about 59% of them singletons. Sequenced material: CD8+ T cells sorted from blood, taken at week 4, from a patient treated with tofacitinib. These receptors were taken from a human donor with alopecia areata. CDR3s include the opening cysteine and the closing phenylalanine or tryptophan. Fields, in order: V gene, D gene, clone size, J gene, CDR3 protein, CDR3 DNA. D genes are given only for firm matches. Clone size, where shown, is once, few, many, or a class for clones that have expanded.

TRBV9	NA	NA	TRBJ1-5	CASSVGGDSNQPQHF	TGTGCCAGCAGCGTAGGGGGTGATAGCAATCAGCCCCAGCATTTT
TRBV29-1	TRBD1	NA	TRBJ1-1	CSVEGQGWNTEAFF	TGCAGCGTTGAGGGACAGGGGTGGAACACTGAAGCTTTCTTT
TRBV9	NA	NA	TRBJ2-5	CASSVGRVEGETQYF	TGTGCCAGCAGCGTCGGCAGGGTGGAGGGAGAGACCCAGTACTTC
TRBV6-5	NA	few	TRBJ1-5	CASSRDGNNQPQHF	TGTGCCAGCAGTCGTGACGGAAACAATCAGCCCCAGCATTTT
TRBV5-6	TRBD1	once	TRBJ1-1	CASSPFPGQSNTEAFF	TGTGCCAGCAGCCCCTTTCCGGGACAGTCGAACACTGAAGCTTTCTTT
TRBV9	NA	NA	TRBJ2-2	CASSVEGGGELFF	TGTGCCAGCAGCGTAGAGGGTGGCGGGGAGCTGTTTTTT
TRBV4-1	TRBD1	NA	TRBJ1-1	CASSHGQGIYTEAFF	TGCGCCAGCAGCCACGGACAGGGAATTTACACTGAAGCTTTCTTT
TRBV6-5	NA	NA	TRBJ2-7	CASSPTDIPYEQYF	TGTGCCAGCAGCCCGACAGATATCCCCTACGAGCAGTACTTC
TRBV7-9	NA	NA	TRBJ2-2	CASSLAAGELFF	TGTGCCAGCAGCTTAGCAGCCGGGGAGCTGTTTTTT
TRBV6-5	NA	few	TRBJ2-3	CASSYDSTDTQYF	TGTGCCAGCAGTTACGACAGCACAGATACGCAGTATTTT
TRBV7-9	TRBD1	NA	TRBJ2-5	CASSLPDNDRDPQETQYF	TGTGCCAGCAGTTTACCCGATAATGACAGGGATCCTCAAGAGACCCAGTACTTC
TRBV4-3	TRBD1	NA	TRBJ2-3	CASSSDRGAGGWGTDTQYF	TGCGCCAGCAGCTCTGACAGGGGGGCCGGCGGGTGGGGCACAGATACGCAGTATTTT
TRBV5-1	NA	NA	TRBJ2-5	CASTPGDSAQETQYF	TGCGCCAGCACCCCCGGAGACAGCGCCCAAGAGACCCAGTACTTC
TRBV29-1	TRBD1	NA	TRBJ2-7	CSVGGRTGGLIYEQYF	TGCAGCGTTGGAGGTCGGACAGGGGGCTTGATCTACGAGCAGTACTTC
TRBV30	NA	NA	TRBJ2-5	CAWSVAAGHQETQYF	TGTGCCTGGAGCGTGGCTGCGGGCCACCAAGAGACCCAGTACTTC
TRBV9	TRBD1	NA	TRBJ2-3	CASSPGQATDTQYF	TGTGCCAGCAGCCCGGGACAGGCTACAGATACGCAGTATTTT
TRBV6-5	NA	NA	TRBJ2-3	CASSEEDTHTQYF	TGTGCCAGCAGTGAAGAGGACACCCATACGCAGTATTTT
TRBV10-3	NA	few	TRBJ1-3	CAISDGNTIYF	TGTGCCATCAGCGATGGAAACACCATATATTTT
TRBV2	NA	NA	TRBJ2-3	CASSEAPWAESTDTQYF	TGTGCCAGCAGTGAAGCTCCCTGGGCGGAGAGCACAGATACGCAGTATTTT
TRBV30	NA	NA	TRBJ1-1	CAWSSQGITEAFF	TGTGCCTGGAGTTCACAGGGTATAACTGAAGCTTTCTTT
TRBV5-1	TRBD2	NA	TRBJ2-5	CASSLEEGLAGTETQYF	TGCGCCAGCAGCTTGGAAGAAGGACTAGCGGGGACGGAGACCCAGTACTTC